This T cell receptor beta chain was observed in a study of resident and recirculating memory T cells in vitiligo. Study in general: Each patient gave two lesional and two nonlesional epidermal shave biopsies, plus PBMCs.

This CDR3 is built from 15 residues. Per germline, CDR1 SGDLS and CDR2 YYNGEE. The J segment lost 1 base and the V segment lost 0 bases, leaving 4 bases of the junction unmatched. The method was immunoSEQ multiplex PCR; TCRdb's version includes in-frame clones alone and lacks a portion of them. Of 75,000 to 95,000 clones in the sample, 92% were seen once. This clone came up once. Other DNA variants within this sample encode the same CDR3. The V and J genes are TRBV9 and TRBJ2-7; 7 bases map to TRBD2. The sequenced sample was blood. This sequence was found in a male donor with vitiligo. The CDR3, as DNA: TGTGCCAGCAGCGTAGGGGCTAGCGGTTCCTACGAGCAGTACTTC. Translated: CASSVGASGSYEQYF.